This T cell receptor beta chain was captured by sequencing in a study of T cell responses to AZD1222 COVID-19 vaccine. In the study overall: Recipients boosted at about 4 weeks or about 12 weeks are pooled. Study-wide points: Targeting of unmutated variant regions was reportedly seen in nearly half of spike-specific TCRs. With dominance at 160-218 and 743-854, vaccine-associated CD4 TCRs spanned spike. Donors in the cohort were predominantly white British and more often female, and clonal diversity was possibly underestimated.

Trimming removed 0 bases at V and 3 bases at J, with 11 bases between. The CDR3 contains 15 residues. Looked up from germline, CDR1 is LGHNA and CDR2 is YSLEER. The table came from immunoSEQ multiplex PCR; TCRdb's copy has only in-frame clones and leaves some out. The sample comprises 70,000 to 85,000 clones, about 84% of which are singletons, and approximately 2.8% rests with the top ten. Comment on this clone: As yet, its antigen is unknown.

The clonotype was recovered from an adult in good health. Here the sequenced sample was peripheral blood, taken on day 0 of AZD1222 vaccination. The chain recombines TRBV4-3 with TRBJ1-2; TRBD1 might be the D (5 bases). CDR3: CASSQDRWDDYGYTF. The CDR3 coding sequence is TGCGCCAGCAGCCAAGATCGTTGGGACGACTATGGCTACACCTTC.